Below, 24 T cell receptor beta chains from the same sample are listed, as sequenced in a study of cytomegalovirus exposure and HLA in healthy donors. Libraries were prepared by immunoSEQ multiplex PCR; TCRdb keeps only in-frame clonotypes and omits some of them. The data show some 80,000 clones, approximately 96% seen once. The sample was PBMCs. The receptors were gathered from a woman under 30 in good health and CMV-seronegative.

The chain links TRBV27 to TRBJ2-3; 9 bases agree with TRBD2. The CDR3 covers 15 residues. Germline V gives CDR1 MNHEY, CDR2 SMNVEV (reference sequence). The ends lost 6 bases at V and 4 bases at J; junction bases unmatched: 8. CDR3 DNA: TGTGCCAGCAGCTCCGGGACTAGCTGGTCAGATACGCAGTATTTT. This translates into CASSSGTSWSDTQYF.

The chain carries TRBV4-1 and TRBJ2-1; a weak D match, TRBD2 (6 bases). The germline V gene has CDR1 MGHRA and CDR2 YSYEKL. Trimming took 3 bases from V and 4 from J, leaving 10 bases between them. This CDR3 has 14 residues. The CDR3 is CASSQEGRYNEQFF. CDR3 nucleotides: TGCGCCAGCAGCCAGGAGGGACGGTACAATGAGCAGTTCTTC.

The chain recombines TRBV9 with TRBJ1-5, with TRBD1 as a possible D gene (6 bases). Between the trimmed V and J ends, which lost 6 bases and 0 bases, there was a span of 13 bases. The CDR3 covers 15 residues. Germline CDR1 reads SGDLS; CDR2 reads YYNGEE. This CDR3 reads CASKGVPVSNQPQHF. The CDR3 bases are TGTGCCAGCAAGGGGGTCCCCGTTAGCAATCAGCCCCAGCATTTT.

This chain uses TRBV7-7 with TRBJ2-1; the match to TRBD2 covers 10 bases. The V and J ends lost 5 bases and 0 bases, in that order; junction bases with no gene match: 10. The germline gives CDR1 SSHAT, CDR2 FNYEAQ (reference sequence). CDR3 size: 18 residues. The CDR3 region is CASSTGLAAHRSYNEQFF. The CDR3 DNA follows: TGTGCCAGCAGCACAGGACTAGCGGCCCACCGCTCCTACAATGAGCAGTTCTTC.

The chain uses TRBV5-8 and TRBJ2-5; TRBD1 matches at 9 bases. The germline gives CDR1 SGHTS, CDR2 YDEGEE. The V segment lost 9 bases and the J segment 0 bases; nucleotides outside the gene matches: 6. The CDR3 has 14 amino acids. The CDR3 nucleotides are TGTGCCACCGGGACAGGGTTAAACCAAGAGACCCAGTACTTC. Translated: CATGTGLNQETQYF.

The CDR3 DNA reads as TGTGCCAGCAGCTTAACAGGGACCGCCGAAGCTTTCTTT. As protein: CASSLTGTAEAFF. V and J are TRBV7-8 and TRBJ1-1, with TRBD1 as a possible D gene (6 bases). CDR1 is SGHVS and CDR2 is FQNEAQ in the germline V gene. V lost 2 bases and J 8 bases, leaving 12 bases between the germline ends. This CDR3 contains 13 residues.

The V gene is TRBV9, the J gene TRBJ2-7; TRBD2 matches at 13 bases. The V gene end was trimmed by 4 bases and the J gene end by 4 bases; junction bases not matched to a gene: 8. In germline, CDR1 is SGDLS, CDR2 YYNGEE. There are 16 residues in the CDR3. CDR3 in amino acids: CASSSATSGREYEQYF. CDR3 DNA sequence: TGTGCCAGCAGCTCAGCTACTAGCGGGAGGGAGTACGAGCAGTACTTC.

The V and J genes are TRBV15 and TRBJ2-5, with 7 bases lining up with TRBD2. The germline gives CDR1 LNHNV, CDR2 YYDKDF (reference sequence). The CDR3 totals 15 residues. V trimming: 5 bases; J trimming: 7 bases; junction bases outside the gene matches: 13. The CDR3 sequence is CATSRPGRLEGTQYF. The CDR3 coding sequence is TGTGCCACCAGCCGACCCGGGAGGTTGGAAGGGACCCAGTACTTC.

The gene calls are TRBV7-2 and TRBJ2-3; D may be TRBD1 (6 bases). The germline V gene has CDR1 SGHTA and CDR2 FQGNSA. The CDR3 runs 18 residues. V lost 6 bases to trimming and J lost 3 bases, with 25 bases between them. The CDR3 loop reads CASSLRRGGPQGTDTQYF. The DNA for the CDR3 is TGTGCCAGCAGTCTTCGCCGGGGCGGCCCTCAGGGGACAGATACGCAGTATTTT.

This rearrangement joins TRBV6-5 to TRBJ1-5; no definite D call. V was shortened by 0 bases and J by 2 bases, with 11 bases between the two germline ends. CDR3 length equals 16 residues. Germline V gene data show CDR1 as MNHEY and CDR2 as SVGAGI. Written as DNA, the CDR3 is TGTGCCAGCAGTTACTCCGGGGTGTTCGGCAATCAGCCCCAGCATTTT. This translates into CASSYSGVFGNQPQHF.

The chain employs TRBV29-1 and TRBJ2-7, with D possibly matching TRBD1 (5 bases). The V and J ends lost 2 bases and 1 base respectively, with 9 bases between them. The CDR3 spans 13 residues. Per germline, CDR1 SQVTM and CDR2 ANQGSEA. The CDR3 region has the DNA TGCAGCGTTGAATCAGGGCTATCCTACGAGCAGTACTTC. Its translation is CSVESGLSYEQYF.

The CDR3 is CASRWETSPGNTIYF. The CDR3 DNA follows: TGCGCCAGCAGATGGGAGACTTCACCTGGAAACACCATATATTTT. The chain employs TRBV5-1 and TRBJ1-3, with D unclear. Germline CDR1 is SGHRS and CDR2 is YFSETQ. The V end lost 5 bases, the J end lost 2 bases, and 14 bases lay between the germline ends. The length of the CDR3 is 15 residues.

The chain recombines TRBV18 with TRBJ2-7; 7 nucleotides align to TRBD2. Trimming cost V 6 bases and J 0 bases; bases outside gene matches: 5. The CDR3 totals 14 residues. Germline V gene data show CDR1 as KGHSH and CDR2 as LQKENI. CDR3 nucleotides: TGTGCCAGCTCCTCTAGCGGTAACTCCTACGAGCAGTACTTC. The encoded protein is CASSSSGNSYEQYF.

The rearrangement links TRBV7-9 to TRBJ1-3, with D possibly matching TRBD1 (5 bases). The CDR3 is 14 amino acids. Germline V gene sequence: CDR1 SEHNR, CDR2 FQNEAQ (reference sequence). The V gene lost 7 bases and the J gene lost 0 bases, with 10 bases spanning the gap. The CDR3 nucleotides are TGTGCCAGCACCCAGGGATCCTCTGGAAACACCATATATTTT. It translates to CASTQGSSGNTIYF. Filled out from reference TRBV7-9 and TRBJ1-3, the complete variable domain reads DTGVSQNPRHKITKRGQNVTFRCDPISEHNRLYWYRQTLGQGPEFLTYFQNEAQLEKSRLLSDRFSAERPKGSFSTLEIQRTEQGDSAMYLCASTQGSSGNTIYFGEGSWLTVV.

The gene calls are TRBV25-1 and TRBJ2-7, with 7 bases fitting TRBD1. CDR3 size: 14 residues. Per germline, CDR1 MGHDK and CDR2 SYGVNS. Trimming took 4 bases from V and 6 from J; bases not matched to a gene: 9. Here the CDR3 reads CASSGYQGEFEQYF. CDR3 DNA sequence: TGTGCCAGCAGTGGGTACCAGGGGGAGTTCGAGCAGTACTTC.

The CDR3 is CASSPRQGSTEAFF. The CDR3 nucleotides read TGTGCCAGCAGCCCGAGACAGGGGTCCACTGAAGCTTTCTTT. J is TRBJ1-1 and V is TRBV11-2; TRBD1 agrees at 8 bases. There are 14 residues in the CDR3. V lost 5 bases and J lost 4; bases outside the gene matches: 6. Germline V CDR1 and CDR2: SGHAT, FQNNGV.

This clone has a count of ten or more. The chain recombines TRBV19 with TRBJ1-4; 7 bases agree with TRBD1. The CDR3 spans 15 residues. The trim removed 5 bases at V and 5 bases at J, leaving 8 bases unmatched. Germline lookup yields CDR1 LNHDA and CDR2 SQIVND (reference sequence). In DNA form, the CDR3 reads TGTGCCAGTAGTCGATCCGGGACAGAAAATGAAAAACTGTTTTTT. It specifies CASSRSGTENEKLFF.

The chain recombines TRBV7-2 with TRBJ2-7, with D hard to call. Trimming pared 5 bases from V and 2 bases from J, leaving 13 bases between. CDR1 SGHTA and CDR2 FQGNSA come from the germline V gene. This CDR3 comprises 14 residues. The CDR3 DNA sequence: TGTGCCAGCAGCCGAGGCGGCCGAACCTACGAGCAGTACTTC. It encodes CASSRGGRTYEQYF.

The V and J genes are TRBV15 and TRBJ1-1; 7 bases are a match to TRBD1. The V gene end was trimmed by 1 base and the J gene end by 0 bases; junction bases not matched to a gene: 5. This CDR3 has 16 amino acids. Germline lookup yields CDR1 LNHNV and CDR2 YYDKDF (reference sequence). This CDR3 reads CATSRGQGIVNTEAFF. The DNA for the CDR3 is TGTGCCACCAGCAGAGGACAGGGAATCGTGAACACTGAAGCTTTCTTT. The entire variable domain, with the rest obtained from reference TRBV15 and TRBJ1-1, is as follows: DAMVIQNPRYQVTQFGKPVTLSCSQTLNHNVMYWYQQKSSQAPKLLFHYYDKDFNNEADTPDNFQSRRPNTSFCFLDIRSPGLGDTAMYLCATSRGQGIVNTEAFFGQGTRLTVV.

V usage is TRBV4-1 and J usage is TRBJ2-1; TRBD2 aligns across 8 bases. The V and J ends lost 0 bases and 7 bases, in that order; junction bases with no gene match: 5. This CDR3 has 15 amino acids. Germline V gives CDR1 MGHRA, CDR2 YSYEKL. CDR3: CASSQDDGRANEQFF. The CDR3 DNA follows: TGCGCCAGCAGCCAAGATGACGGGAGGGCTAATGAGCAGTTCTTC.

This clone came up once. The chain joins TRBV7-2 to TRBJ2-1; D is perhaps TRBD2 (6 bases). The CDR3 runs to 16 residues. The germline gives CDR1 SGHTA, CDR2 FQGNSA. V dropped 4 bases and J dropped 4 bases, with 17 bases sitting between them. CDR3 region: CASSSLKGRGYNEQFF. The CDR3 coding sequence is TGTGCCAGCAGCTCACTAAAGGGGCGGGGATACAATGAGCAGTTCTTC.

This chain connects TRBV10-3 to TRBJ1-2; no firm D call. This CDR3 spans 12 amino acids. V dropped 9 bases and J dropped 4 bases, with 12 bases sitting between them. CDR1 and CDR2 from the germline V gene are ENHRY and SYGVKD. CDR3 nucleotides: TGTGCCATGAGAATCCAGGCCTATGGCTACACCTTC. Amino acid sequence: CAMRIQAYGYTF.

In nucleotides, the CDR3 is TGTGCCAGCAGTTTTGAGGGAGAGCAGCCCCAGCATTTT. Its protein is CASSFEGEQPQHF. The chain links TRBV27 to TRBJ1-5; D is undetermined. The germline V gene has CDR1 MNHEY and CDR2 SMNVEV (reference sequence). Trimming pared 3 bases from V and 7 bases from J, leaving 10 bases between. The CDR3 loop spans 13 amino acids.

The chain combines TRBV27 with TRBJ2-3, with D possibly TRBD2 on 6 matching bases. V lost 6 bases and J lost 0, with 7 bases in between. This CDR3 is 13 amino acids long. Germline values: CDR1 MNHEY, CDR2 SMNVEV (reference sequence). As DNA, the CDR3 is TGTGCCAGCAGGGGGACTAGCACAGATACGCAGTATTTT. Its protein is CASRGTSTDTQYF.